The text below deals with one TCR beta chain. Its antigen is currently unknown. Germline lookup yields CDR1 DFQATT and CDR2 SNEGSKA (reference sequence). V was shortened by 6 bases and J by 3 bases, with 19 bases between the two germline ends. This CDR3 has 15 amino acids. TCRdb independently ran MiXCR on the reads; one entry per CDR3 protein. The data contain about a million distinct CDR3 sequences, less than 40% of them singletons. The data were obtained in a study of T cell repertoires in cytomegalovirus infection. Study-wide context: The public TCR beta signatures pointed to both CMV infection and matching HLA type. Whole-study results and caveats: The response measured ex vivo was dominated by TCR beta clonotypes (HLA-C-restricted and CMV-specific).

Here the sequenced sample was cultured CD8+ T cells from PBMCs, taken from culture after CMV antigen stimulation. This sequence was found in a human donor in good health (CMV status not recorded). Some clones in this sample may be carry-over from other donors' samples. V gene TRBV20-1 combines with J gene TRBJ2-3; D ambiguous. DNA for the CDR3: TGCAGTGCCTGGATGCAACGCAGCTTTACAGATACGCAGTATTTT. Its translation: CSAWMQRSFTDTQYF.